This TCR beta chain was documented in a study of shared clonotypes between healthy human individuals (dated by TCRdb to the early 2020s). Some background on the complete study: The cohort comprised a couple of women and three men aged 18 to 49 years. Between about 0.85 and 8.9 billion PBMCs per donor were obtained by leukapheresis. The study deeply sequenced blood TCR repertoires of several healthy adults to estimate repertoire size and the extent of clonotype sharing between individuals. Libraries were prepared and TCR repertoires were sequenced by different laboratories using diverse techniques, in order to increase sequencing depth and limit assay-specific biases.

What the study reported, not specific to this receptor: Sampling was restricted to blood, and TCR repertoires in tissues likely differ from the TCR repertoires found in blood. Because the study included only a small number of donors, the genetic and exposure-history diversity represented was limited. Pairwise subsampling indicated that sequencing depth was expected to affect the degree of clonotype sharing among donors.

Donors were healthy HIV-negative adults with no recently reported acute infections or vaccinations. All donors were Caucasian adults living in Nashville, Tennessee, USA. For unsorted samples, about 85 million PBMCs were counted and genomic DNA was extracted with the QIAamp DNA Blood Mini kit. Blood was collected by leukapheresis, and PBMCs were isolated by Ficoll-Histopaque density gradient centrifugation and then cryopreserved in liquid nitrogen vapor phase. Using the deep immunoSEQ assay, multiplex PCR amplified TCR CDR3 regions from genomic DNA. Extracted genomic DNA from each cell subset was distributed evenly across all wells of several immunoSEQ 96-well plates, and each plate was treated as a replicate. For unsorted PBMC, each replicate PCR was loaded with 300 ng genomic DNA, equivalent to 25,000 to 35,000 T cell genomes. Ten immunoSEQ deep assay plates were used to sequence unsorted PBMC genomic DNA. The purified libraries were quantified using a Qubit 3.0 fluorometer, sized with a Bioanalyzer 2100, and then quantified again using the KAPA Library Quantification kit. Every immunoSEQ 96-well plate was sequenced on a dedicated single-read 150-cycle Illumina NextSeq 550 flow cell. Processing in the source paper ran as follows. The immunoSEQ output contained only junctional sequences without quality scores, so filtering could not match that applied to full-length reads. To assign V/J genes and CDR3, sequences were annotated using PyIR, a Python wrapper for IgBLAST v1.9, with IMGT germline references. Reads were removed for weak V/J assignments (E-value above 1e-6), missing CDR3, stop codons, out-of-frame junctions, or ambiguous translated residues. A V3J clonotype was defined by an identical inferred V gene, J gene, and CDR3 amino acid sequence. The percentage overlap between two repertoires was calculated by dividing the number of shared unique clonotypes by the size of the smaller repertoire. Richness of each repertoire was evaluated using RTK rarefaction, the Chao1 estimator, and Recon v2.1 estimates of unobserved clonotypes. This is the immuneACCESS table as TCRdb keeps it, with only in-frame sequences that have V and J called. A part of the clones is gone; compared with another copy, unresolved V genes explain less than half, and the rest is unexplained. V and J calls plus clone size are reproduced from that table; the DNA served to infer D and trimming. This sample holds about 460,000 clones; roughly 80% were observed only once. Around 12% of the sample goes to the ten largest clones.

CDR1 and CDR2 are read off the germline V gene as SGHAT and FQNNGV. Between the V and J ends, shortened by 1 base and 3 bases respectively, the junction contains 7 bases. Reading from cysteine to phenylalanine, the CDR3 counts 13 amino acids. The CDR3 DNA has 39 bases and is translated from base 1. As concerns this clone: The clone's antigen remains unknown. Base qualities are not recorded, but no much larger clone differs from it by a single base.

The TCR sequence derives from a woman aged 35 to 49 in good health. Some clones in this sample may be carry-over from other donors' samples. The V and J segments used are TRBV11-2 and TRBJ2-7; no D segment can be confidently identified. Sequencing was carried out using PBMCs. The DNA is as follows: TGTGCCAGCAGCTTAGGATGGGGCTACGAGCAGTACTTC. Its translation is CASSLGWGYEQYF.